These 27 T cell receptor beta chains were sequenced from one sample in a study of blood T cells in healthy people across ages. Then a second PCR, running roughly 6 to 12 cycles, was carried out with a sample-barcoded 5' primer and a J-beta primer mix. TCRdb redid the calling of the 5' RACE reads with MiXCR, one entry per CDR3 protein. This repertoire shows approximately 830,000 distinct CDR3 sequences, under 80% found once; its top ten account for approximately 30%. Sequenced material: blood. These receptors were collected from a man aged 30 to 39 in good health.

The chain combines TRBV5-1 with TRBJ2-6; D gene uncertain. This CDR3 spans 16 amino acids. Germline V gene data show CDR1 as SGHRS and CDR2 as YFSETQ. V lost 0 bases, J lost 4 bases, and 11 bases lay in between. This CDR3 is CASSLVLSSGANVLTF. The CDR3 DNA sequence: TGCGCCAGCAGCTTGGTACTGTCATCGGGGGCCAACGTCCTGACTTTC.

The rearrangement links TRBV7-9 to TRBJ2-4; 8 nucleotides match TRBD1. The better agreement between TRBJ2-5 and the DNA end casts doubt on the J call. This CDR3 has 16 amino acids. Germline CDR1 SEHNR, CDR2 FQNEAQ (reference sequence). Here the CDR3 reads CASSLAPQGERETQYF. CDR3 nucleotides: TGTGCCAGCAGCTTAGCTCCACAGGGGGAGAGGGAGACCCAGTACTTC.

This chain joins TRBV9 and TRBJ2-5, with 8 bases matching TRBD2. V lost 4 bases, J lost 5 bases, and 7 bases stayed unmatched. Germline-derived CDR1 and CDR2 are SGDLS and YYNGEE. The CDR3 totals 14 residues. CDR3 DNA: TGTGCCAGCAGCCCGGGACTAGTGGATGAGACCCAGTACTTC. Protein: CASSPGLVDETQYF.

The chain is built from TRBV2 and TRBJ2-4; no definite D call. Trimming pared 0 bases from V and 8 bases from J, leaving 8 bases between. This CDR3 is built from 13 residues. CDR1 is SNHLY, CDR2 FYNNEI, per germline. For the CDR3, the DNA is TGTGCCAGCAGTGAAGCGCGTGCAGACATTCAGTACTTC. Residues: CASSEARADIQYF. Drawing the rest from reference TRBV2 and TRBJ2-4, the complete variable domain is EPEVTQTPSHQVTQMGQEVILRCVPISNHLYFYWYRQILGQKVEFLVSFYNNEISEKSEIFDDQFSVERPDGSNFTLKIRSTKLEDSAMYFCASSEARADIQYFGAGTRLSVL.

This chain connects TRBV27 to TRBJ2-1, with D perhaps being TRBD1 or TRBD2 (5 bases each). The CDR3 totals 14 residues. V was shortened by 3 bases and J by 9 bases, with 15 bases between the two germline ends. Germline V lookup: CDR1 MNHEY, CDR2 SMNVEV (reference sequence). The CDR3 spells CASSFGTRGTEQFF. DNA of the CDR3: TGTGCCAGCAGTTTCGGAACGAGGGGCACTGAGCAGTTCTTC.

As concerns this clonotype: The junction departs from germline at one end; a sequencing error may be responsible. This rearrangement joins TRBV28 to TRBJ1-5; the D is unclear. The CDR3 runs 15 residues. Looked up from germline, CDR1 is MDHEN and CDR2 is SYDVKM. The CDR3 sequence: CVSTRVREYNQPQHF. The CDR3, as DNA: TGTGTCAGCACAAGGGTGAGAGAGTACAATCAGCCCCAGCATTTT.

J is TRBJ1-2 and V is TRBV27, with D perhaps TRBD1 (5 bases). This CDR3 region has 14 residues. V shed 10 bases and J shed 4 bases, with 19 bases lying between them. From germline, CDR1 is MNHEY and CDR2 SMNVEV (reference sequence). CDR3 loop: CATSESGRAYGYTF. The CDR3 DNA reads TGTGCCACTTCAGAGTCAGGGCGGGCCTATGGCTACACCTTC.

The V and J genes are TRBV7-3 and TRBJ1-4, with TRBD1 identical over 7 bases. Trimming at V came to 5 bases and at J to 8 bases, leaving 17 bases not matched to a gene. The CDR3 has 17 residues. Germline CDR1 and CDR2: SGHTA and FQGTGA. The DNA of the CDR3 is TGTGCCAGCAGCCGACTCGACAGGGTGAAATTTTGGGAAAAACTGTTTTTT. It specifies CASSRLDRVKFWEKLFF.

The V gene is TRBV9, the J gene TRBJ2-3; TRBD2 matches 9 bases. V shed 0 bases and J 8 bases; nucleotides not matched to a gene: 10. CDR3 size: 16 residues. Per the germline V gene, CDR1 is SGDLS and CDR2 is YYNGEE. The CDR3 here is CASSVDSSGGIVTQYF. In nucleotides, the CDR3 is TGTGCCAGCAGCGTAGACAGTAGCGGGGGAATCGTTACGCAGTATTTT. Looking up the rest from reference TRBV9 and TRBJ2-3 gives the full variable domain: DSGVTQTPKHLITATGQRVTLRCSPRSGDLSVYWYQQSLDQGLQFLIQYYNGEERAKGNILERFSAQQFPDLHSELNLSSLELGDSALYFCASSVDSSGGIVTQYFGPGTRLTVL.

The CDR3 is CASSPNDRGNEQYF. In nucleotides, the CDR3 is TGTGCCAGCAGTCCAAACGACAGGGGAAACGAGCAGTACTTC. This sequence joins TRBV27 and TRBJ2-7, with TRBD1 matching 8 bases. V was clipped by 5 bases and J by 5 bases; unmatched bases: 8. CDR3 length: 14 residues. Per the germline V gene, CDR1 is MNHEY and CDR2 is SMNVEV (reference sequence).

The V gene is TRBV20-1, the J gene TRBJ2-4, with D maybe TRBD1 (6 bases). V was trimmed by 0 bases and J by 9 bases, leaving 12 bases between them. The CDR3 is made up of 13 amino acids. CDR1 DFQATT and CDR2 SNEGSKA come from the germline V gene (reference sequence). CDR3 loop: CSARDQGSAIQYF. DNA of the CDR3: TGCAGTGCTAGAGACCAGGGGAGCGCCATTCAGTACTTC.

The chain employs TRBV5-6 and TRBJ1-5; D remains ambiguous. This CDR3 spans 15 amino acids. Trimming took 4 bases from V and 6 from J, leaving 17 bases between them. Germline values: CDR1 SGHDT, CDR2 YYEEEE. CDR3: CASSPGPEDAQPQHF. CDR3 bases: TGTGCCAGCAGCCCCGGGCCCGAGGACGCTCAGCCCCAGCATTTT.

The J gene is TRBJ1-6, the V gene TRBV6-2 or TRBV6-3; D is perhaps TRBD1 (6 bases). V was cut by 4 bases and J by 8 bases, with 15 bases left in between. Germline loops: CDR1 MNHEY, CDR2 SVGEGT. The length of the CDR3 is 15 residues. The CDR3 nucleotides read TGTGCCAGCAGTTTCACTTCGGACAGTTATTCACCCCTCCACTTT. Protein sequence: CASSFTSDSYSPLHF.

V gene TRBV12-3 or TRBV12-4 combines with J gene TRBJ2-5; 12 bases map to TRBD2. The J segment lost 5 bases and the V segment lost 4 bases, leaving 5 bases of the junction unmatched. CDR3 size: 15 residues. The CDR3 protein is CASSSSGGATETQYF. Written as DNA, the CDR3 is TGTGCCAGCAGTTCTAGCGGGGGGGCCACTGAGACCCAGTACTTC.

The table lists this clonotype with a few counts. The rearrangement uses TRBV11-2 and TRBJ1-2, with a tentative D call TRBD1 (6 bases). Looked up from germline, CDR1 is SGHAT and CDR2 is FQNNGV. Trimming took 2 bases from V and 7 from J, leaving 17 bases between them. The CDR3 totals 15 residues. The DNA for the CDR3 is TGTGCCAGCAGCTTATCCACAGGGACCGGGGTTGGCTACACCTTC. It yields the protein CASSLSTGTGVGYTF.

The rearrangement joins TRBV12-3 or TRBV12-4 to TRBJ2-7, with 11 bases that match TRBD1. The CDR3 is 15 amino acids. With V trimmed by 4 bases and J by 2 bases, 4 bases remained unmatched. CDR3 nucleotides: TGTGCCAGCAGTTCCGGACAGGGGGCCACCTACGAGCAGTACTTC. Translating gives CASSSGQGATYEQYF.

J is TRBJ2-3 and V is TRBV6-2 or TRBV6-3; D possibly uses TRBD1 or TRBD2 (5 bases each). Germline V gene sequence: CDR1 MNHEY, CDR2 SVGEGT. The V and J ends lost 7 bases and 4 bases respectively, with 15 bases between them. CDR3 size: 14 residues. Here the CDR3 reads CASKRGPVADTQYF. Here the CDR3 DNA reads TGTGCCAGCAAGAGGGGACCGGTGGCAGATACGCAGTATTTT.

The chain recombines TRBV5-1 with TRBJ2-1; the match to TRBD2 covers 10 bases. V shed 3 bases and J 0 bases; nucleotides not matched to a gene: 9. The CDR3 is 18 residues long. The germline V gene encodes CDR1 SGHRS and CDR2 YFSETQ. CDR3 protein: CASSWIGRTSGSYNEQFF. The CDR3 DNA reads as TGCGCCAGCAGCTGGATTGGTAGGACTAGCGGCTCCTACAATGAGCAGTTCTTC. Combining the CDR3 with reference TRBV5-1 and TRBJ2-1 gives the whole variable domain KAGVTQTPRYLIKTRGQQVTLSCSPISGHRSVSWYQQTPGQGLQFLFEYFSETQRNKGNFPGRFSGRQFSNSRSEMNVSTLELGDSALYLCASSWIGRTSGSYNEQFFGPGTRLTVL.

This rearrangement joins TRBV6-5 to TRBJ2-5; D is perhaps TRBD2 (5 bases). The J call may be wrong; the DNA end is better matched by TRBJ2-7. CDR3 length: 14 residues. The V gene's germline CDR1 is MNHEY and CDR2 SVGAGI. The CDR3 reads CASSYYRTDYEQYF. In DNA, the CDR3 is TGTGCCAGCAGTTACTATAGGACTGACTACGAGCAGTACTTC.

This sequence joins TRBV7-3 and TRBJ1-1; D perhaps matches TRBD1 (5 bases). Germline assignment: CDR1 SGHTA and CDR2 FQGTGA. Between the trimmed V and J ends, which lost 1 base and 4 bases, there was a span of 13 bases. This CDR3 is built from 15 residues. The CDR3 nucleotides are TGTGCCAGCAGCTTAATAAGGGGAGAGGGCACTGAAGCTTTCTTT. This translates into CASSLIRGEGTEAFF.

This clonotype came up a few times. The genes are TRBV5-1 and TRBJ2-5; TRBD2 aligns across 9 bases. Germline V gene data show CDR1 as SGHRS and CDR2 as YFSETQ. The CDR3 is 16 residues long. V shed 0 bases, J shed 1 base, and the junction held 4 bases outside the gene matches. As DNA, the CDR3 is TGCGCCAGCAGCTTGGAAGTAGCGGGGGCCCAAGAGACCCAGTACTTC. It is translated as CASSLEVAGAQETQYF.

This clonotype showed up many times. The chain employs TRBV7-8 and TRBJ2-1; D is unresolved. The germline V gene encodes CDR1 SGHVS and CDR2 FQNEAQ. The CDR3 has 15 residues. The V end lost 4 bases, the J end lost 9 bases, and 19 bases lay between the germline ends. The CDR3 region is CASSSGQSSFGEQFF. The CDR3 bases are TGTGCCAGCAGCTCGGGCCAGAGTTCGTTTGGTGAGCAGTTCTTC.

This sequence joins TRBV15 and TRBJ2-2; the D gene could be TRBD1 or TRBD2 (5 bases each). Germline assignment: CDR1 LNHNV and CDR2 YYDKDF (reference sequence). V lost 0 bases and J lost 1, with 9 bases in between. This CDR3 contains 16 residues. The DNA for the CDR3 is TGTGCCACCAGCAGAGATGGGACGGGGAACACCGGGGAGCTGTTTTTT. Its translation is CATSRDGTGNTGELFF.

Written as DNA, the CDR3 is TGTGCCAGCAGCTTGGTTGCGGAGACAGATACGCAGTATTTT. Translated: CASSLVAETDTQYF. This sequence joins TRBV5-4 and TRBJ2-3; D unresolved. V was trimmed by 0 bases and J by 3 bases, leaving 8 bases between them. Germline loops: CDR1 SGHNT, CDR2 YYREEE (reference sequence). The CDR3 spans 14 residues.

The chain is built from TRBV4-2 and TRBJ2-6, with D perhaps assigned TRBD1 or TRBD2 (5 bases each). Germline CDR1 and CDR2: LGHNA and YNFKEQ. V dropped 0 bases and J dropped 3 bases, with 9 bases sitting between them. CDR3 length equals 16 residues. The CDR3 nucleotides read TGTGCCAGCAGCCAAGAGCGTGGGGGTGGGGCCAACGTCCTGACTTTC. Protein: CASSQERGGGANVLTF.

The CDR3 loop reads CASSQDVSGQTYEQYF. CDR3 sequence (DNA): TGCGCCAGCAGCCAAGATGTTTCGGGACAGACCTACGAGCAGTACTTC. V gene TRBV4-3 combines with J gene TRBJ2-7, with 7 nucleotides matching TRBD1. CDR3 size: 16 residues. J gave up 2 bases and V 0 bases, and 7 bases lay outside the gene matches. CDR1 and CDR2 from the germline V gene are LGHNA and YSLEER.

This clonotype came up once. The rearrangement joins TRBV5-6 to TRBJ2-5; D is tentatively TRBD1 or TRBD2 (6 bases each). Trimming removed 4 bases at V and 4 bases at J, with 11 bases between. The CDR3 contains 13 residues. Germline V gives CDR1 SGHDT, CDR2 YYEEEE. This chain's CDR3 is CASSHGGLETQYF. In DNA, the CDR3 is TGTGCCAGCAGCCATGGGGGGCTAGAGACCCAGTACTTC.